Listed below are T cell receptor beta chains from one sample, sequenced in a study of human T cells and chemical hapten exposure. Each CDR3 protein gets one entry after TCRdb re-called the RACE reads with MiXCR. Of roughly 30,000 distinct CDR3 sequences listed, 8.5% to 9.5% are singletons. The sample in question was whole blood, obtained in connection with sensitization to the hapten diphenylcyclopropenone (DPC). The receptors derive from a young man with alopecia areata. Some clones in this sample may be carry-over from other donors' samples. CDR3s include the opening cysteine and the closing phenylalanine or tryptophan. A D gene is named only where the DNA matches it firmly. Size is stated for part of the rows, as once, few or many counts, or as a class when the clone is expanded.

v_gene	j_gene	abundance	d_gene	CDR3aa	CDR3nt
TRBV12-3/TRBV12-4	TRBJ2-2	few	NA	CASSPTAGELFF	TGTGCCAGCAGTCCCACCGCCGGGGAGCTGTTTTTT
TRBV7-9	TRBJ2-2	many	NA	CASSPRRDGDTGELFF	TGTGCCAGCAGCCCGCGGCGGGACGGAGACACCGGGGAGCTGTTTTTT
TRBV2	TRBJ2-5	many	TRBD1	CASSPRQGETQYF	TGTGCCAGCAGCCCGAGACAGGGTGAGACCCAGTACTTC
TRBV6-5	TRBJ2-7	many	NA	CASTPGELPYEQYF	TGTGCCAGCACCCCGGGGGAGCTTCCCTACGAGCAGTACTTC
TRBV20-1	TRBJ1-6	NA	TRBD1	CSARDGTGPNSPLHF	TGCAGTGCTAGAGATGGGACAGGGCCGAATTCACCCCTCCACTTT
TRBV11-2	TRBJ2-7	many	NA	CASSLVFSYEQYF	TGTGCCAGCAGCTTAGTATTCTCCTACGAGCAGTACTTC
TRBV20-1	TRBJ1-5	medium-sized	NA	CSAREQGGNQPQHF	TGCAGTGCTAGAGAACAGGGAGGCAATCAGCCCCAGCATTTT
TRBV12-3/TRBV12-4	TRBJ1-5	NA	NA	CASSWGSGNQPQHF	TGTGCCAGCAGTTGGGGTTCGGGGAATCAGCCCCAGCATTTT
TRBV2	TRBJ2-3	NA	TRBD2	CASSESSGLAGGDTQYF	TGTGCCAGCAGTGAGAGCTCGGGACTAGCGGGAGGTGATACGCAGTATTTT
TRBV11-3	TRBJ2-7	many	NA	CASYSSEQYF	TGTGCCAGCTACTCCTCTGAGCAGTACTTC
TRBV5-1	TRBJ1-1	NA	NA	CASSAVGQRTEAFF	TGCGCCAGCAGCGCGGTAGGACAACGAACTGAAGCTTTCTTT
TRBV29-1	TRBJ1-1	many	NA	CSVSESTEAFF	TGCAGCGTTAGCGAGAGTACTGAAGCTTTCTTT
TRBV11-3	TRBJ2-6	many	TRBD1	CASSQSAGTGYVLTF	TGTGCCAGCAGCCAAAGTGCCGGGACAGGTTACGTCCTGACTTTC
TRBV27	TRBJ1-6	few	NA	CASSLLPGSSSYNSPLHF	TGTGCCAGCAGTTTATTACCCGGGTCGAGCTCCTATAATTCACCCCTCCACTTT
TRBV5-1	TRBJ2-7	many	NA	CASSLNGQPAIEQYF	TGCGCCAGCAGCTTGAACGGTCAGCCGGCTATCGAGCAGTACTTC
TRBV20-1	TRBJ2-3	few	NA	CSARGSSGRGMDTQYF	TGCAGTGCTAGAGGGTCCTCCGGGCGGGGCATGGATACGCAGTATTTT
TRBV27	TRBJ1-6	NA	NA	CASSPRVGRSYNSPLHF	TGTGCCAGCAGTCCAAGGGTGGGGAGATCCTATAATTCACCCCTCCACTTT
TRBV27	TRBJ2-1	few	NA	CASSLANEQFF	TGTGCCAGCAGTTTAGCTAATGAGCAGTTCTTC
TRBV7-9	TRBJ1-2	medium-sized	NA	CASSLESYGYTF	TGTGCCAGCAGCTTAGAGAGCTATGGCTACACCTTC
TRBV6-1	TRBJ2-5	few	TRBD1	CASSQRPQGALGTQYF	TGTGCCAGCAGTCAACGTCCCCAGGGGGCCTTGGGGACCCAGTACTTC
TRBV10-3	TRBJ1-5	NA	TRBD1	CAVGGQIDQPQHF	TGTGCCGTGGGGGGACAGATAGATCAGCCCCAGCATTTT
TRBV11-2	TRBJ2-1	NA	NA	CASSLGSGNEQFF	TGTGCCAGCAGCTTAGGGAGCGGTAATGAGCAGTTCTTC
TRBV14	TRBJ2-7	NA	TRBD2	CASSHWKGRGIEDRADEQYF	TGTGCCAGCAGCCATTGGAAGGGGAGGGGAATTGAAGACCGGGCGGACGAGCAGTACTTC
TRBV11-2	TRBJ2-2	many	TRBD2	CASRGSAGGRTGELFF	TGTGCCAGCAGGGGGTCAGCGGGAGGTCGCACCGGGGAGCTGTTTTTT
TRBV20-1	TRBJ2-6	NA	TRBD1	CSARTGEGANVLTF	TGCAGTGCTAGAACAGGGGAAGGGGCCAACGTCCTGACTTTC
TRBV7-8	TRBJ1-4	many	NA	CASSPSRTAEKLFF	TGTGCCAGCAGCCCATCCCGGACAGCCGAAAAACTGTTTTTT
TRBV7-2	TRBJ1-5	many	TRBD1	CASSRKGTDSNQPQHF	TGTGCCAGCAGCCGAAAGGGGACAGATAGCAATCAGCCCCAGCATTTT
TRBV29-1	TRBJ2-3	few	NA	CSVTYADTQYF	TGCAGCGTTACTTATGCAGATACGCAGTATTTT
TRBV20-1	TRBJ1-1	few	TRBD1	CSARDEGGGNTEAFF	TGCAGTGCTAGAGATGAAGGGGGCGGGAACACTGAAGCTTTCTTT
TRBV12-3/TRBV12-4	TRBJ1-6	many	NA	CASNPGPSNSPLHF	TGTGCCAGCAACCCGGGACCGAGTAATTCACCCCTCCACTTT
TRBV20-1	TRBJ2-3	few	TRBD1	CSARDLNWLGQGVADTQYF	TGCAGTGCTAGAGATTTAAACTGGTTGGGGCAGGGGGTGGCAGATACGCAGTATTTT
TRBV12-3/TRBV12-4	TRBJ2-5	few	NA	CASSWAGETQYF	TGTGCCAGCAGTTGGGCGGGAGAGACCCAGTACTTC
TRBV7-9	TRBJ2-3	few	TRBD1	CASSSLRDRESADTQYF	TGTGCCAGCAGCTCGCTCCGGGACAGGGAGTCGGCAGATACGCAGTATTTT
TRBV15	TRBJ2-5	many	TRBD2	CATSSRSGRTGQETQYF	TGTGCCACCAGCAGTCGAAGCGGGAGGACGGGGCAAGAGACCCAGTACTTC
TRBV11-3	TRBJ1-1	many	TRBD1	CASRLGSGQGRTEAFF	TGTGCCAGCAGGTTGGGGTCCGGACAGGGAAGGACTGAAGCTTTCTTT
TRBV7-2	TRBJ1-1	few	NA	CASSLGVLREIAFF	TGTGCCAGCAGCTTAGGGGTTTTAAGGGAAATCGCTTTCTTT
TRBV4-1	TRBJ1-2	few	NA	CASSQDSATDGYTF	TGCGCCAGCAGCCAAGATTCGGCGACAGATGGCTACACCTTC
TRBV12-3/TRBV12-4	TRBJ2-5	NA	NA	CASSFYTQETQYF	TGTGCCAGCAGTTTTTATACCCAAGAGACCCAGTACTTC
TRBV12-3/TRBV12-4	TRBJ2-1	many	NA	CASSFAGTEIYNEQFF	TGTGCCAGCAGTTTTGCAGGGACTGAAATATACAATGAGCAGTTCTTC
TRBV3-1	TRBJ2-7	many	NA	CASSQDSGREQYF	TGTGCCAGCAGCCAAGATTCGGGAAGAGAGCAGTACTTC
TRBV7-2	TRBJ2-3	medium-sized	NA	CASSSPPAPQYF	TGTGCCAGCAGCTCCCCCCCGGCACCGCAGTATTTT
TRBV12-3/TRBV12-4	TRBJ2-1	many	NA	CASSPGLVNEQFF	TGTGCCAGCAGCCCGGGACTGGTGAATGAGCAGTTCTTC
TRBV29-1	TRBJ2-5	few	NA	CSVMGRQETQYF	TGCAGCGTTATGGGACGGCAAGAGACCCAGTACTTC
TRBV2	TRBJ2-7	NA	TRBD1	CASSEQGALYEQYF	TGTGCCAGCAGTGAGCAGGGGGCATTATACGAGCAGTACTTC
TRBV5-1	TRBJ2-6	many	NA	CASSIGKSGANVLTF	TGCGCCAGCAGCATCGGGAAATCTGGGGCCAACGTCCTGACTTTC
TRBV15	TRBJ1-5	many	NA	CATSANSGSQHF	TGTGCCACCAGCGCTAACTCAGGGTCCCAGCATTTT
TRBV5-1	TRBJ1-6	NA	NA	CASGTGTKNSPLHF	TGCGCCAGCGGGACCGGGACAAAGAATTCACCCCTCCACTTT
TRBV5-5	TRBJ1-4	many	NA	CASSIGGVGEKLFF	TGTGCCAGCAGCATCGGCGGAGTGGGCGAAAAACTGTTTTTT